The subject of this entry is one T cell receptor beta chain. Participant-given clinical history determined each cohort assignment. The data belong to a study of blood T cell repertoires in COVID-19. Study information: PBMCs, B-cell-depleted T cells, or T cells were the source of the cDNA or gDNA that made up the material.

Repertoires were generated with immunoSEQ multiplex PCR, while TCRdb's copy carries only in-frame clones and drops some. The repertoire includes 400,000 to 450,000 clones, around 91% of them detected once, and under 0.7% sits in the top ten. The TCR originated in a man aged 18-30 years who had recovered from COVID-19. The sequencing input was PBMCs or T cells enriched from blood (not recorded which).

Here the CDR3 DNA reads TGTGCCAGCTCACAGGCCCAGGGGCGAAACGAAAAACTGTTTTTT. Amino acids: CASSQAQGRNEKLFF. V usage is TRBV18 and J usage is TRBJ1-4, with D tentatively TRBD1 (6 bases). The CDR3 contains 15 residues. V gave up 4 bases and J gave up 8 bases, with 17 bases separating them. Germline V gene lookup returns CDR1 KGHSH and CDR2 LQKENI.